This passage covers 12 T cell receptor beta chains from one sample sequenced in a study of blood T cell repertoires in COVID-19. The method was immunoSEQ multiplex PCR; TCRdb's version includes in-frame clones alone and lacks a portion of them. The top ten hold 17% of the sample, which has 25,000 to 35,000 clones, roughly 65% seen once. What was sequenced was peripheral blood. The origin of the receptors is a human donor in a cohort sampled during active COVID-19.

The chain employs TRBV9 and TRBJ1-3; TRBD1 agrees at 7 bases. Germline-derived CDR1 and CDR2 are SGDLS and YYNGEE. This CDR3 spans 16 amino acids. V lost 6 bases, J lost 4 bases, and 13 bases stayed unmatched. CDR3 nucleotide sequence: TGTGCCAGCACACCCTCCCTGGGGACAGACGGAAACACCATATATTTT. It is translated as CASTPSLGTDGNTIYF.

V usage is TRBV6-9 and J usage is TRBJ2-7; 7 bases map to TRBD1. The V and J ends lost 8 bases and 3 bases, in that order; junction bases with no gene match: 10. Per germline, CDR1 MNHGY and CDR2 SVAAGI. CDR3 length: 14 residues. CDR3 DNA sequence: TGTGCCAGCGTCAGGGACAGAAGAGGCTACGAGCAGTACTTC. It yields the protein CASVRDRRGYEQYF.

The V call is TRBV3-1 (or the pseudogene TRBV3-2), the J call TRBJ1-2; TRBD1 might be the D (5 bases). The CDR3 has 15 amino acids. Germline V gives CDR1 LGHDT, CDR2 YNNKEL (reference sequence). V was shortened by 0 bases and J by 6 bases, with 14 bases between the two germline ends. The CDR3 DNA follows: TGTGCCAGCAGCCAAGAGGCCCAGGGCCGGGATGGCTACACCTTC. Translated, it gives CASSQEAQGRDGYTF.

The chain recombines TRBV7-6 with TRBJ2-7; the match to TRBD1 covers 7 bases. With 5 bases clipped from V and 0 bases from J, the junction kept 4 bases outside the gene matches. In germline, CDR1 is SGHVS, CDR2 FNYEAQ. CDR3 length equals 14 residues. This chain's CDR3 is CASSPRDSSYEQYF. The DNA for the CDR3 is TGTGCCAGCAGCCCCCGGGACAGCTCCTACGAGCAGTACTTC.

This clone was detected only a few times. The rearrangement uses TRBV3-1 (or the pseudogene TRBV3-2) and TRBJ1-3; the match to TRBD1 covers 9 bases. After removal of 4 bases from V and 4 bases from J, the junction contained 26 bases not matched to a gene. The CDR3 has 22 residues. Per germline, CDR1 LGHDT and CDR2 YNNKEL (reference sequence). The CDR3 spells CASSPLLQRGQGAGHLGNTIYF. Here the CDR3 DNA reads TGTGCCAGCAGCCCTCTCCTACAAAGGGGACAGGGCGCCGGGCATCTAGGAAACACCATATATTTT.

The rearrangement joins TRBV28 to TRBJ2-7; D is perhaps TRBD2 (6 bases). Germline CDR1 reads MDHEN; CDR2 reads SYDVKM. The V end was cut by 1 base, the J end by 1 base, with 11 bases between. This CDR3 has 15 residues. The DNA for the CDR3 is TGTGCCAGCAGTTTATCCGGGAGTGGTTCCTACGAGCAGTACTTC. Protein sequence: CASSLSGSGSYEQYF.

The J gene is TRBJ1-3, the V gene TRBV7-9; the D gene is possibly TRBD1 (5 bases). CDR1 and CDR2 from the germline V gene are SEHNR and FQNEAQ (reference sequence). The length of the CDR3 is 14 residues. Trimming cost V 8 bases and J 0 bases, with 11 bases left between them. The CDR3 region has the DNA TGTGCCAGCGCGCGGGGGGGCTCTGGAAACACCATATATTTT. Protein: CASARGGSGNTIYF.

This clone was seen a handful of times. CDR3 DNA: TGTGCCAGCAGCTACTCCGGGACAGCCAACACTGAAGCTTTCTTT. It specifies CASSYSGTANTEAFF. The chain is built from TRBV5-5 and TRBJ1-1; 7 positions match TRBD1. The CDR3 length is 15 residues. Trimming at V came to 3 bases and at J to 2 bases, leaving 7 bases not matched to a gene. Germline V gene lookup returns CDR1 SGHKS and CDR2 YYEKEE (reference sequence). The full variable domain, rest sourced from reference TRBV5-5 and TRBJ1-1, is DAGVTQSPTHLIKTRGQQVTLRCSPISGHKSVSWYQQVLGQGPQFIFQYYEKEERGRGNFPDRFSARQFPNYSSELNVNALLLGDSALYLCASSYSGTANTEAFFGQGTRLTVV.

The gene calls are TRBV2 and TRBJ2-6; 8 bases match TRBD1. The CDR3 has 18 amino acids. Germline lookup yields CDR1 SNHLY and CDR2 FYNNEI. The J segment lost 0 bases and the V segment lost 6 bases, leaving 10 bases of the junction unmatched. The CDR3 DNA reads TGTGCCAGCAGGGTGTCCAGGGGGCTATCCTCTGGGGCCAACGTCCTGACTTTC. Translating it yields CASRVSRGLSSGANVLTF.

CDR3 sequence (DNA): TGTGCCAGCAGCCAAGTACGCGGGGGGCTACTGTACAATGAGCAGTTCTTC. Its protein product is CASSQVRGGLLYNEQFF. V gene TRBV14 combines with J gene TRBJ2-1, with 8 bases fitting TRBD2. The CDR3 is 17 amino acids. Looked up from germline, CDR1 is SGHDN and CDR2 is FVKESK. V shed 1 base and J 4 bases; nucleotides not matched to a gene: 9.

This sequence joins TRBV20-1 and TRBJ2-2; 14 bases fit TRBD2. V was clipped by 3 bases and J by 4 bases; unmatched bases: 16. This CDR3 is 20 amino acids long. The V gene's germline CDR1 is DFQATT and CDR2 SNEGSKA (reference sequence). CDR3 in DNA: TGCAGTGCTAGTCTCCGACTAGCGGGAGGGCCCAGGGGGGGCACCGGGGAGCTGTTTTTT. It specifies CSASLRLAGGPRGGTGELFF.

The chain is built from TRBV12-5 and TRBJ2-5, with 7 bases lining up with TRBD1. The V gene's germline CDR1 is LGHNT and CDR2 FRNRAP. Losses at the gene ends were 5 bases for V and 1 base for J; bases not matched to a gene: 10. The CDR3 is 16 residues long. The CDR3 spells CASGLGTARGQETQYF. CDR3 coding DNA: TGTGCTAGTGGTCTAGGGACAGCGAGGGGCCAAGAGACCCAGTACTTC. The variable domain in full, completed from reference TRBV12-5 and TRBJ2-5, reads DARVTQTPRHKVTEMGQEVTMRCQPILGHNTVFWYRQTMMQGLELLAYFRNRAPLDDSGMPKDRFSAEMPDATLATLKIQPSEPRDSAVYFCASGLGTARGQETQYFGPGTRLLVL.